This entry features one T cell receptor (beta chain) sequence. Its antigen is not yet known. Within one base of it there is no much larger clone, and no base qualities were kept. The treatment or condition label here, explained by the study, means: live attenuated yellow fever vaccine strain. A standard Ficoll-Paque protocol was used to isolate PBMCs from peripheral blood. CD4 and CD8 T-cell fractions were isolated with Dynabeads CD4 and CD8 positive selection kits. TriZol was used to extract RNA from bulk PBMCs, from CD4 and CD8 fractions, and from dextramer-positive and dextramer-negative fractions. This record comes from a study of T cells after yellow fever vaccination (dated by TCRdb to between 2018 and 2021). About the investigation overall: The SMART-Seq v4 Ultra Low Input RNA kit was used to prepare libraries from fractions with low cell numbers. To follow T-cell clones before and after primary and booster YFV17D yellow fever vaccination, bulk TCR alpha and beta repertoires were sequenced over time. Two healthy male donors, one aged 18 to 30 and one aged 30 to 39 years, made up the cohort. Blood was collected at multiple timepoints before and after primary and secondary immunization, and bulk PBMC replicates and cell subsets were isolated. Paper-wide results and their limitations: Most clones expanded after primary vaccination were re-detected after the booster (almost 97% of CD4 and around 88% of CD8), suggesting broad memory maintenance. Compared with the primary T-cell response, the secondary T-cell response was faster but weaker, reaching its peak on day 5 rather than on day 15. Only a couple of donors were included in the study, so the extent to which the findings can be generalized is limited. A small share of clonotypes was detected in both CD4 and CD8 compartments, with the overlap likely arising from convergent recombination. Because abundant contaminating clonotypes from the bulk population could be contained in FACS-sorted repertoires, computational filtering was required.

Reading the germline V gene (reference sequence) gives CDR1 LNHDA and CDR2 SQIVND. The V and J ends are trimmed by 0 bases and 4 bases, leaving 9 bases between them. Its CDR3 holds 15 amino acids, cysteine through phenylalanine. This entry keeps only the CDR3 DNA: 45 bases, framed from base 1. TCR cDNA was synthesized by 5'RACE template switching, through which a universal primer site and unique molecular identifiers were introduced. Priming of cDNA synthesis was performed from both the TCR alpha and TCR beta constant segments. Two PCR steps were used to amplify libraries, with sample barcodes and sequencing adapters being added in the second step. Libraries were sequenced on Illumina HiSeq 2500 (2x100 bp) or NovaSeq (2x150 bp). The original pipeline was this. MIGEC handled demultiplexing of reads and collapsing into UMI consensus sequences, while MiXCR performed V(D)J alignment. Clonotypes responding to the vaccine were identified with edgeR on replicate PBMC samples, with the criteria of FDR below 0.01 and a log2 fold change above 5 up to day 15. Each bulk clonotype received a CD4 or CD8 identity based on whether the sequenced CD4 or CD8 repertoire contained that clonotype at higher abundance. Through fastp at Q25 and MiXCR, TCRdb rebuilt clones from the public reads, retaining in-frame beta chains. Entries are consolidated by CDR3 protein sequence, retaining the most common genes and DNA. In this record, the V and J calls reflect TCRdb's handling and not the investigators' own analysis. This sample lists 200,000 to 300,000 distinct CDR3 sequences; under 15% were detected once. Of the sample, 0.5% to 0.6% is held by the ten largest clones.

The sequenced sample was CD4+ T cells sorted from PBMCs, obtained 45 days after the yellow fever booster vaccination. The source is a man aged 25-40 years who received the YFV17D yellow fever vaccine. Recombination linked TRBV19 to TRBJ2-2; there is no confident call for the D gene. The CDR3 is CASSIDRAGTGELFF. The bases read TGTGCCAGTAGTATAGATCGGGCTGGCACCGGGGAGCTGTTTTTT.